The T cell receptor (beta chain) described here comes from a study of spatial heterogeneity in lung cancer (dated by TCRdb to the late 2010s). Regarding the complete study: More beta-chain than alpha-chain transcripts were consistently detected, likely reflecting higher beta-chain transcript abundance. Both alpha and beta chains were TCR-sequenced in samples taken at surgery, namely 220 tumor regions, 63 to 70 matched nontumor lung samples and about 52 PBMC samples. In non-small cell lung cancer, the study quantitatively compared TCR alpha and beta repertoires across several tumor regions, matched nontumor lung, and blood. TCR repertoire features were related to nonsynonymous mutation counts determined by whole-exome sequencing of tumor tissue. A strong correlation was found between TCR transcript counts in tumor regions and a T cell transcriptional module score from matched bulk RNA-seq. In the raw uncorrected reads, each unique combination of TCR and UMI appeared more than ten times on average. Study-wide findings and limitations: TCR-seq coverage of tumor T cells was estimated to be only around 7% for alpha chains and more than 11% for beta chains. The tumor nonsynonymous mutation count correlated with the number of expanded alpha and beta TCRs within the tumor. Counts of ubiquitous and regional expanded TCRs were found to correlate with counts of ubiquitous and regional nonsynonymous mutations, respectively. Additional single-cell paired TCR alpha and beta sequencing was considered necessary to confirm, at a functional level, the hypothesis that regional TCRs recognize regional mutations.

Libraries were prepared through 5' RACE. For sequencing, a NextSeq 500 was employed. To allow correction of PCR and sequencing errors, the TCR library protocol tagged every TCR cDNA molecule with a unique molecular identifier. The authors processed their data as follows. Decombinator tools were used for TCR identification, UMI-based error correction and CDR3 extraction. TCRs above a frequency of 2 per 1,000, corresponding to the top 1% of the tumor frequency distribution, were defined as expanded. Expanded tumor TCRs were classed as regional if statistically deemed absent (corrected P<0.05) from at least one tumor region, otherwise ubiquitous. Rényi diversity was computed with the R vegan package after subsampling each repertoire 100 times to 5,000 TCRs. CDR3 similarity networks were built from amino acid triplet string-kernel similarity, with CDR3s being connected when pairwise similarity was above 0.82. TCRdb took the public reads, trimmed them with fastp at Q25, ran MiXCR for clone calling and kept in-frame beta chains. Each record represents a unique CDR3 protein, reported with the most common genes and DNA among its rows. The V and J calls were not made by the authors but by TCRdb's processing. The sample records around 15,000 distinct CDR3 sequences, nearly 7% of which are singletons. Together, the top ten hold around a fifth of the sample.

V and J are truncated by 6 bases and 4 bases respectively, leaving an intervening sequence of 15 bases. The CDR3 sequence holds 14 residues, the cysteine and phenylalanine included. The only DNA kept is the CDR3, 42 bases in frame from the first base. For CDR1 and CDR2, the germline V gene (reference sequence) lists DFQATT and SNEGSKA. This specimen's time point label, interpreted: sample taken at primary tumor resection. Donors were around 69 patients with early-stage, untreated non-small cell lung cancer from the lung TRACERx cohort. Whole RNA extracted from tumor and nontumor lung tissue, or from cryopreserved PBMC samples, was used for TCR sequencing without cell sorting. Only patients with enough RNA available from two or more tumor regions were chosen for TCR sequencing. Before selection, tumor and adjacent nontumor lung specimens were reviewed by a lung pathologist. This clonotype was picked up many times. Its antigen specificity is not known. No quality values exist for individual bases; no much larger clone is one base distant.

The sequence was collected from a female donor with early-stage non-small cell lung cancer. This specimen consisted of lung tumor tissue, obtained at surgery. The chain joins TRBV20-1 to TRBJ2-2; the D gene assignment is ambiguous. The DNA sequence is TGCAGTGCCCTCTCTTATGTGGGCACCGGGGAGCTGTTTTTT. Translated, it gives CSALSYVGTGELFF.